These T cell receptor beta chains were read from a single sample in a study of blood T cell repertoires in COVID-19. Repertoires were generated with immunoSEQ multiplex PCR, while TCRdb's copy carries only in-frame clones and drops some. The sample includes 180,000 or so clones, roughly 88% of them seen just once. Sequencing input: PBMCs or T cells enriched from blood (not recorded which). These receptors all come from a woman between 55 and 75 years old who had recovered from COVID-19. The CDR3 runs from the conserved cysteine through the conserved F or W. The D gene is left open where the match is weak. For some rows the clone size is stated as once, few or many, or as a class when expanded; others skip it.

>TRBD1|.|TRBJ1-5|TRBV27
CASGFITGGQPQHF
TGTGCCAGCGGATTCATAACAGGGGGACAGCCCCAGCATTTT
>TRBD2|.|TRBJ2-1|TRBV7-8
CASKVLADTYNEQFF
TGTGCCAGCAAGGTGCTAGCGGATACCTACAATGAGCAGTTCTTC
>TRBD1|.|TRBJ1-5|TRBV28
CASSSVTGSNQPQHF
TGTGCCAGCAGTTCCGTGACAGGGAGCAATCAGCCCCAGCATTTT
>.|.|TRBJ2-1|TRBV27
CASSYTPSPYNEQFF
TGTGCCAGCAGTTATACACCTTCCCCCTACAATGAGCAGTTCTTC
>TRBD1|.|TRBJ2-5|TRBV28
CASTQDRGYETQYF
TGTGCCAGCACCCAAGACAGGGGATACGAGACCCAGTACTTC
>.|.|TRBJ2-5|TRBV7-6
CASSLAGRETQYF
TGTGCCAGCAGCTTAGCGGGGCGGGAGACCCAGTACTTC
>.|.|TRBJ2-7|TRBV15
CATSKNRDEQYF
TGTGCCACCAGCAAAAACAGGGACGAGCAGTACTTC
>TRBD1|few|TRBJ1-2|TRBV19
CASTNKGQHYGYTF
TGTGCCAGTACCAACAAGGGACAGCACTATGGCTACACCTTC
>TRBD1|.|TRBJ1-2|TRBV27
CASSLGQGTWYGYTF
TGTGCCAGCAGTCTAGGACAGGGGACTTGGTATGGCTACACCTTC
>.|.|TRBJ2-1|TRBV5-5
CASSLMAASNYNEQFF
TGTGCCAGCAGCTTGATGGCAGCGTCGAACTACAATGAGCAGTTCTTC
>TRBD1|.|TRBJ1-4|TRBV5-1
CASSSEGAANEKLFF
TGCGCCAGCAGCTCCGAGGGGGCTGCTAATGAAAAACTGTTTTTT
>.|.|TRBJ1-5|TRBV2
CASTAQFWMSGNQPQHF
TGTGCCAGCACAGCACAGTTTTGGATGTCCGGCAATCAGCCCCAGCATTTT
>TRBD2|.|TRBJ2-7|TRBV2
CASSRGLAGIYEQYF
TGTGCCAGCAGTCGGGGACTAGCGGGAATTTACGAGCAGTACTTC
>TRBD1|.|TRBJ2-7|TRBV6-5
CASRAGTGLYEQYF
TGTGCCAGCAGGGCCGGGACAGGGTTGTACGAGCAGTACTTC